These T cell receptor beta chains were read from a single sample in a study of shared clonotypes between healthy human individuals. Only in-frame clones appear in the TCRdb table, and some are missing; sequencing was by immunoSEQ multiplex PCR. The profile shows about half a million clones, 81% of them singletons. The source material was PBMCs. These receptors were taken from a woman in her thirties or forties in good health. Some clones in this sample may be carry-over from other donors' samples. CDR3s include the opening cysteine and the closing phenylalanine or tryptophan. A D gene is named only where the DNA matches it firmly. Clone size is shown for a subset of rows, as once, few, many or a class of expanded clone.

j_gene: TRBJ1-1; d_gene: TRBD1; v_gene: TRBV10-3; abundance: NA; CDR3nt: TGTGTCATCAGTGCCACAGGGGACACTGAAGCTTTCTTT; CDR3aa: CVISATGDTEAFF
j_gene: TRBJ2-3; d_gene: TRBD1; v_gene: TRBV5-1; abundance: NA; CDR3nt: TGCGCCAGCAGCCTGGGACAGGGTTTGACAGATACGCAGTATTTT; CDR3aa: CASSLGQGLTDTQYF
j_gene: TRBJ2-7; d_gene: TRBD2; v_gene: TRBV11-2; abundance: once; CDR3nt: TGTGCCAGCAGCGACGTAGCGGGAGGTCACTACGAGCAGTACTTC; CDR3aa: CASSDVAGGHYEQYF
j_gene: TRBJ2-7; d_gene: TRBD2; v_gene: TRBV2; abundance: NA; CDR3nt: TGTGCCAGCAGGAGCGGGAGGCTCCCCTACGAGCAGTACTTC; CDR3aa: CASRSGRLPYEQYF
j_gene: TRBJ2-1; d_gene: NA; v_gene: TRBV19; abundance: many; CDR3nt: TGTGCCAGTAGTCCCCGGGCCGACTCTGGGGAGCAGTTCTTC; CDR3aa: CASSPRADSGEQFF
j_gene: TRBJ2-5; d_gene: NA; v_gene: TRBV19; abundance: NA; CDR3nt: TGTGCCAGTAGTATTGGAGGGGTCTTGAGGGAGACCCAGTACTTC; CDR3aa: CASSIGGVLRETQYF
j_gene: TRBJ1-2; d_gene: TRBD1; v_gene: TRBV19; abundance: NA; CDR3nt: TGTGCCAGTAATTCGGGGACAGGGGACGGGGACTATGGCTACACCTTC; CDR3aa: CASNSGTGDGDYGYTF
j_gene: TRBJ1-2; d_gene: NA; v_gene: TRBV9; abundance: NA; CDR3nt: TGTGCCAGCAGCGTAGGCCCGGACAGCCCCTATGGCTACACCTTC; CDR3aa: CASSVGPDSPYGYTF
j_gene: TRBJ1-1; d_gene: NA; v_gene: TRBV5-1; abundance: NA; CDR3nt: TGCGCCAGCAGCTTGGGTGTGAACACTGAAGCTTTCTTT; CDR3aa: CASSLGVNTEAFF
j_gene: TRBJ2-7; d_gene: NA; v_gene: TRBV20-1; abundance: NA; CDR3nt: TGCAGTGCCGCGGTGGGAAACGAGCAGTACTTC; CDR3aa: CSAAVGNEQYF
j_gene: TRBJ2-3; d_gene: NA; v_gene: TRBV7-6; abundance: once; CDR3nt: TGTGCCAGCAGCTTAGAGGGGTCAGATACGCAGTATTTT; CDR3aa: CASSLEGSDTQYF
j_gene: TRBJ2-5; d_gene: TRBD2; v_gene: TRBV7-2; abundance: many; CDR3nt: TGTGCCAGCAGCTTCAGCGGGACTCAAGAGACCCAGTACTTC; CDR3aa: CASSFSGTQETQYF